The present T cell receptor beta chain was sequenced within a study of CD8+CD57+ T cells in acquired aplastic anemia. Turning to the study itself: Across the sorted CD4+ and CD8+ cells, DNA amounts averaged roughly 3 ug.

Genomic DNA served as template for TCR beta VDJ and CDR3 profiling. Via MiXCR, TCRdb re-called the reads, giving one row per CDR3 protein. The sample lists over 200,000 distinct CDR3 sequences, 60% to 65% occurring once. Trimming cost V 3 bases and J 2 bases, with 10 bases left between them. This CDR3 spans 14 amino acids. The source is a human donor in good health. The material sequenced was sorted CD4+, CD8+, or CD8+CD57+ T cells (not recorded which) from PBMCs. The V and J genes are TRBV12-3 or TRBV12-4 and TRBJ1-2; D is unresolved. The CDR3 coding sequence is TGTGCCAGCAGTTTCCGTCCGGCAAACTATGGCTACACCTTC. This gives the protein CASSFRPANYGYTF.